Detailed here is one T cell receptor (beta chain). A multiplex PCR was run with 60 Vbeta primers and 13 Jbeta primers. The table came from immunoSEQ multiplex PCR; TCRdb's copy has only in-frame clones and leaves some out. This table holds 200,000 to 250,000 clones, 85% to 90% found once. The sample belongs to a study of cytomegalovirus exposure and HLA in healthy donors. The V end lost 2 bases, the J end lost 8 bases, and 16 bases lay between the germline ends. Germline-derived CDR1 and CDR2 are SEHNR and FQNEAQ (reference sequence). The CDR3 contains 15 residues. The source is a woman between 18 and 29 years old in good health and CMV-seronegative. The rearrangement joins TRBV7-9 to TRBJ2-1; a possible D gene is TRBD2 (5 bases). The sequenced sample consisted of PBMCs. The DNA of the CDR3 is TGTGCCAGCAGCTTACCTAGCTTGGAGTTGGATGAGCAGTTCTTC. Its translation: CASSLPSLELDEQFF.